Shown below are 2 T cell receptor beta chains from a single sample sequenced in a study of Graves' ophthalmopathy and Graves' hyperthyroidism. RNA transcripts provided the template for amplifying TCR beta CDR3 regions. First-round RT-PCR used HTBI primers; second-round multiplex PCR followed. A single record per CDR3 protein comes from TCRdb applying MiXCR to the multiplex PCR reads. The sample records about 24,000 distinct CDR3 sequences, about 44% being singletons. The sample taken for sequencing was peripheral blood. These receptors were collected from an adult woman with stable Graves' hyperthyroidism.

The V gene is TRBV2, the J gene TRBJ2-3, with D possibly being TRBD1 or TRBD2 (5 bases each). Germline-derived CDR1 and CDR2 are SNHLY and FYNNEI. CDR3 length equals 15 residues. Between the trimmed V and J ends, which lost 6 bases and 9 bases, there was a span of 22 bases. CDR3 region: CASSRDSLSSSTQYF. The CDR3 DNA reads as TGTGCCAGCAGCAGGGATTCGTTGTCTAGCAGCACGCAGTATTTT.

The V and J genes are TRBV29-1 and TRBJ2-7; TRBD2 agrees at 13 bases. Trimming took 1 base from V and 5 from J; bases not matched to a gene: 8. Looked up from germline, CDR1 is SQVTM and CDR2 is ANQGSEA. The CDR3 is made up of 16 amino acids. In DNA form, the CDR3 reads TGCAGCGTTGAAGGCTGGACTAGCGGGAGTCCAGACGAGCAGTACTTC. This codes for CSVEGWTSGSPDEQYF.